The 17 T cell receptor beta chains in this list originate from one sample, sequenced in a study of graft-versus-host responses after intestinal transplantation. Produced via immunoSEQ multiplex PCR; TCRdb's table is partial and in-frame only. The sample includes about 8,000 clones, roughly two thirds of them seen just once. Both intraepithelial and lamina propria lymphocytes were released by processing graft tissue. The sample here was ileum tissue, taken 450 to 470 days after transplant. These receptors came from a human patient who received an intestinal transplant, so some T cells may come from the graft donor.

The J gene is TRBJ2-3, the V gene TRBV7-9, with 8 bases identical to TRBD2. V shed 5 bases, J shed 4 bases, and the junction held 8 bases outside the gene matches. CDR1 is SEHNR and CDR2 is FQNEAQ in the germline V gene (reference sequence). This CDR3 is built from 15 residues. The CDR3 sequence: CASSSGGGQADTQYF. CDR3 sequence (DNA): TGTGCCAGCAGCAGCGGCGGGGGGCAGGCAGATACGCAGTATTTT.

This chain uses TRBV28 with TRBJ1-3; no reliable D call. CDR1 MDHEN and CDR2 SYDVKM come from the germline V gene. Trimming removed 7 bases from V and 0 bases from J, with 16 bases in between. The CDR3 extends over 16 amino acids. The CDR3 coding sequence is TGTGCCAGCACCCAGGTACCCATGGTCTCTGGAAACACCATATATTTT. This gives the protein CASTQVPMVSGNTIYF.

The genes are TRBV6-1 and TRBJ1-6, with D uncertain. Germline V gene data show CDR1 as MNHNS and CDR2 as SASEGT. Trimming took 8 bases from V and 7 from J, leaving 15 bases between them. CDR3 length equals 14 residues. The DNA for the CDR3 is TGTGCCAGCTCCCCCGAACAGCGGAATTCACCCCTCCACTTT. Its protein is CASSPEQRNSPLHF.

About this clone: Other DNA sequences in the sample encode the same CDR3. This chain links TRBV10-3 with TRBJ2-7; TRBD1 is a possible D gene (6 bases). Germline V gene lookup returns CDR1 ENHRY and CDR2 SYGVKD. There are 13 residues in the CDR3. Trimming took off 3 bases at V and 3 bases at J, with 9 bases between the two ends. CDR3 sequence reads: CAISEGRGYEQYV. CDR3 in DNA: TGTGCCATCAGTGAAGGCAGGGGCTACGAGCAGTACGTC.

The CDR3 sequence is CASSLGRSYEQYV. CDR3 DNA sequence: TGTGCCAGCAGTTTAGGACGTAGTTACGAGCAGTACGTC. The V and J genes are TRBV10-3 and TRBJ2-7; the D is unclear. The CDR3 has 13 amino acids. The V gene's germline CDR1 is ENHRY and CDR2 SYGVKD.

The chain is built from TRBV5-1 and TRBJ1-1; 10 nucleotides agree with TRBD1. The germline CDR1 and CDR2 sequences are SGHRS and YFSETQ. With V trimmed by 4 bases and J by 3 bases, 9 bases remained unmatched. The CDR3 runs to 16 residues. CDR3 amino acids: CASSLDRGRSDTEAFF. CDR3 nucleotide sequence: TGCGCCAGCAGCCTTGACAGGGGGCGCTCGGACACTGAAGCTTTCTTT.

V gene TRBV18 combines with J gene TRBJ1-1; D unclear. The CDR3 runs 14 residues. The V gene lost 3 bases and the J gene lost 5 bases, with 13 bases spanning the gap. The germline CDR1 and CDR2 sequences are KGHSH and LQKENI. The CDR3 spells CASSPSIRRTEAFF. Here the CDR3 DNA reads TGTGCCAGCTCACCGTCCATTCGGCGGACTGAAGCTTTCTTT. The full variable domain, in which reference TRBV18 and TRBJ1-1 provide the parts outside the CDR3, is NAGVMQNPRHLVRRRGQEARLRCSPMKGHSHVYWYRQLPEEGLKFMVYLQKENIIDESGMPKERFSAEFPKEGPSILRIQQVVRGDSAAYFCASSPSIRRTEAFFGQGTRLTVV.

Remarks on this clone: This same CDR3 is encoded by further DNA sequences in the sample. The chain links TRBV19 to TRBJ2-1; no clear D gene. Trimming stripped 2 bases from V and 4 bases from J, with 3 bases between. This CDR3 is 12 amino acids long. Germline-derived CDR1 and CDR2 are LNHDA and SQIVND (reference sequence). CDR3 protein: CASSISYNEQFF. In DNA, the CDR3 is TGTGCCAGTAGTATAAGTTACAATGAGCAGTTCTTC.

The chain recombines TRBV19 with TRBJ2-2; tentatively, D is TRBD1 (5 bases). Germline CDR1 reads LNHDA; CDR2 reads SQIVND (reference sequence). The CDR3 loop spans 13 amino acids. Trimming took 3 bases from V and 7 from J, leaving 9 bases between them. The CDR3 reads CASSILGDGELFF. For the CDR3, the DNA is TGTGCCAGTAGTATTCTAGGGGACGGGGAGCTGTTTTTT.

The J gene is TRBJ2-7, the V gene TRBV5-4; D may be TRBD1 (6 bases). Trimming took off 4 bases at V and 7 bases at J, with 21 bases between the two ends. This CDR3 is built from 15 residues. Germline lookup yields CDR1 SGHNT and CDR2 YYREEE (reference sequence). The CDR3 sequence: CASSQGIGRSWEQYV. Here the CDR3 DNA reads TGTGCCAGCAGCCAGGGGATCGGTCGTTCGTGGGAGCAGTACGTC.

The rearrangement links TRBV18 to TRBJ1-1, with TRBD1 identical over 7 bases. Trimming at V came to 6 bases and at J to 1 base, leaving 20 bases not matched to a gene. CDR1 and CDR2 from the germline V gene are KGHSH and LQKENI. This CDR3 has 19 amino acids. The CDR3, as DNA: TGTGCCAGCTCTCAACCGACCGCCGACAGGGAAAGGTGGAACACTGAAGCTTTCTTT. This encodes CASSQPTADRERWNTEAFF.

V is TRBV5-1 and J is TRBJ2-3; a weak D match, TRBD2 (5 bases). CDR1 and CDR2 (germline): SGHRS, YFSETQ. V lost 3 bases and J lost 10, with 21 bases in between. The CDR3 contains 15 residues. The CDR3 DNA is TGCGCCAGCAGCTCCCGGACGAGGGTAGTGGTTCCGCAGTATTTT. This translates into CASSSRTRVVVPQYF.

Comment on this clone: At one end the junction does not follow the germline gene, possibly because of a read error. V is TRBV7-3 and J is TRBJ2-1, with D uncertain. This CDR3 is 12 amino acids long. The germline gives CDR1 SGHTA, CDR2 FQGTGA. The CDR3 DNA reads TGTGCCAGCACCTTAAAACGGGCCACGGGGTTCTTC. Translation gives CASTLKRATGFF.

The chain has TRBV2 and TRBJ2-5; 8 bases are a match to TRBD1. Germline assignment: CDR1 SNHLY and CDR2 FYNNEI. This CDR3 has 13 residues. The trim removed 4 bases at V and 2 bases at J, leaving 0 bases unmatched. In nucleotides, the CDR3 is TGTGCCAGCAGTGGGGACAGGCAAGAGACCCAGTACTTC. This sequence encodes CASSGDRQETQYF.

V usage is TRBV13 and J usage is TRBJ2-1; 7 nucleotides agree with TRBD2. Germline CDR1 and CDR2: PRHDT and FYEKMQ (reference sequence). CDR3 length equals 17 residues. J was trimmed by 0 bases and V by 3 bases; bases with no gene match: 8. For the CDR3, the DNA is TGTGCCAGCAGCTTGGGGGGAGGGTCGAGCTCCTACAATGAGCAGTTCTTC. Translation gives CASSLGGGSSSYNEQFF.

This chain uses TRBV7-4 with TRBJ2-7, with D perhaps matching TRBD1 or TRBD2 (6 bases each). In germline, CDR1 is SGHVT, CDR2 SQSDAQ. The CDR3 is 15 amino acids. Trimming cost V 7 bases and J 0 bases, with 16 bases left between them. The CDR3 loop is CASNSRGESSYEQYF. In DNA, the CDR3 is TGTGCCAGCAACTCAAGGGGGGAGAGCTCCTACGAGCAGTACTTC.

This clone showed up just a few times. The CDR3 loop is CASRGTSGDQETQYF. CDR3 bases: TGTGCCAGCAGGGGGACTAGCGGGGACCAAGAGACCCAGTACTTC. V is TRBV2 and J is TRBJ2-5; TRBD2 matches at 13 bases. Germline CDR1 is SNHLY and CDR2 is FYNNEI. CDR3 length: 15 amino acids. Germline trimming cut 6 bases from V and 0 bases from J; bases unmatched to any gene: 1. The full variable domain, in which reference TRBV2 and TRBJ2-5 provide the parts outside the CDR3, is EPEVTQTPSHQVTQMGQEVILRCVPISNHLYFYWYRQILGQKVEFLVSFYNNEISEKSEIFDDQFSVERPDGSNFTLKIRSTKLEDSAMYFCASRGTSGDQETQYFGPGTRLLVL.